This T cell receptor (beta chain) stems from a study of early T cells in non-severe SARS-CoV-2 infection. General observations from the study: Comparison of clonotypes with VDJdb favored anti-spike CD8 responses while missing private and CD4 specificities.

Researchers attached unique molecular identifiers to individual cDNA molecules. TCRdb redid the calling of the 5' RACE reads with MiXCR, one entry per CDR3 protein. This sample has under 85,000 distinct CDR3 sequences, with under 15% found just once. About this clonotype: Its specificity is not known.

Trimming took 0 bases from V and 1 from J, leaving 16 bases between them. The CDR3 loop spans 16 amino acids. Germline CDR1 DFQATT, CDR2 SNEGSKA (reference sequence). The sample was whole blood. The TCR comes from an adult who was a healthcare worker with PCR-confirmed SARS-CoV-2 infection or an uninfected control (not recorded which). The J gene is TRBJ2-7, the V gene TRBV20-1; either TRBD1 or TRBD2 may supply D (6 bases each). This CDR3 reads CSARDQGGPSSYEQYF. Here the CDR3 DNA reads TGCAGTGCTAGAGATCAAGGGGGGCCGTCTTCCTACGAGCAGTACTTC.